This is a list of T cell receptor beta chains from one sample in a study of CD8 T cells in Susac syndrome. TCRdb re-called the immunoSEQ multiplex PCR reads through MiXCR, storing one row per CDR3 protein. The sample comprises fewer than 150,000 distinct CDR3 sequences, around 93% of which are singletons, and approximately 0.18% rests with the top ten. Sequencing was performed on CD8+ T cells from PBMCs. Receptors originate from a human donor with Susac syndrome. Each CDR3 is given with its conserved first and last residue. D genes are given only for firm matches.

J,D,V,CDR3
TRBJ2-1,NA,TRBV29-1,CSAYQGMGYNEQFF
TRBJ2-1,NA,TRBV7-2,CASSLDLLGRGF
TRBJ2-6,NA,TRBV28,CASSSGQITYASGANVLTF
TRBJ1-1,TRBD1,TRBV29-1,CSDLHPTGAEAFF
TRBJ1-1,TRBD1,TRBV2,CASSGQGNTEAFF
TRBJ2-2,NA,TRBV6-1,CAGSAYRTGELFF
TRBJ2-7,NA,TRBV12-3/TRBV12-4,CASSPLAEFQTYEQYF
TRBJ2-1,NA,TRBV20-1,CSASDPPYNEQFF
TRBJ2-7,NA,TRBV25-1,CVTEGPRSYEQYF
TRBJ2-7,TRBD1,TRBV7-9,CASSFDRASYEQYF
TRBJ2-2,TRBD1,TRBV15,CATRPRDSESNTGELFF
TRBJ2-3,NA,TRBV10-2,CASTLGVTDTQYF
TRBJ2-7,NA,TRBV28,CASREGSSEQYF
TRBJ1-1,TRBD1,TRBV5-1,CASSAPRGQGPREAFF
TRBJ1-1,NA,TRBV5-6,CASSLLPTEAFF
TRBJ1-4,NA,TRBV5-4,CASSSSRAEGSEKLFF
TRBJ2-7,NA,TRBV12-3/TRBV12-4,CASSLPGALEQYF
TRBJ2-1,NA,TRBV2,CASRPSNEQFF
TRBJ2-5,TRBD2,TRBV6-5,CASSSPSGRAEWETQYF
TRBJ2-1,NA,TRBV7-2,CASSLGLDGQFF
TRBJ2-7,TRBD2,TRBV20-1,CSAMAGEDSYEQYF
TRBJ2-7,NA,TRBV12-3/TRBV12-4,CASSLDYEQYF
TRBJ2-1,NA,TRBV7-9,CASSRRTINEQFF
TRBJ2-7,TRBD1,TRBV5-4,CASSLYRGTYEQYF
TRBJ2-5,TRBD2,TRBV27,CASSFGPGGPVETQYF
TRBJ1-4,TRBD1,TRBV4-1,CASSPRSTGNNEKLFF